Listed below are T cell receptor beta chains from one sample, sequenced in a study of cytomegalovirus exposure and HLA in healthy donors. Assay: immunoSEQ multiplex PCR; the TCRdb copy retains only in-frame clones and omits some. The table includes 150,000 to 250,000 clones, roughly 85% detected once. Source material: PBMCs. The receptor source for this set is a woman between 45 and 65 years old in good health and CMV-seronegative. The CDR3 runs from the conserved cysteine through the conserved F or W. D genes are given only for firm matches. Clone size is given for some rows only: seen once, a few or many times, or a class if the clone is expanded.

cdr3_aa	cdr3_nt	clone_size	d_call	v_call	j_call
CASSVDTYNTEAFF	TGTGCCAGCAGCGTGGACACGTATAACACTGAAGCTTTCTTT	-	-	TRBV25-1	TRBJ1-1
CASSPRLAGSYNEQFF	TGTGCCAGCAGCCCCCGACTAGCAGGCTCCTACAATGAGCAGTTCTTC	-	TRBD2	TRBV7-9	TRBJ2-1
CASSLDQETQYF	TGTGCCAGCAGCCTTGACCAAGAGACCCAGTACTTC	-	-	TRBV11-2	TRBJ2-5
CASTKGAWFGELFF	TGTGCCAGCACTAAGGGGGCCTGGTTCGGGGAGCTGTTTTTT	-	TRBD1	TRBV2	TRBJ2-2
CASSLDRGPYEQYF	TGTGCCAGCAGTTTGGACAGGGGGCCCTACGAGCAGTACTTC	once	TRBD1	TRBV6-5	TRBJ2-7
CASSIDWSEYRTGELFF	TGTGCCAGTAGTATAGATTGGTCCGAATACAGGACCGGGGAGCTGTTTTTT	-	-	TRBV19	TRBJ2-2
CASIYSGTTYNEQFF	TGTGCCAGCATCTATAGCGGGACCACCTACAATGAGCAGTTCTTC	-	TRBD2	TRBV6-1	TRBJ2-1
CASVSAPQETQYF	TGTGCCAGCGTTTCTGCGCCACAAGAGACCCAGTACTTC	-	-	TRBV7-9	TRBJ2-5
CASRTPNPGVDEQYF	TGTGCCAGCAGGACCCCGAATCCGGGGGTGGACGAGCAGTACTTC	-	-	TRBV6-4	TRBJ2-7
CAWSGRTGGADTQYF	TGTGCCTGGAGTGGTAGGACAGGGGGGGCAGATACGCAGTATTTT	few	TRBD1	TRBV30	TRBJ2-3
CASSLEVAGYTEAFF	TGTGCCAGCAGCTTGGAGGTGGCGGGTTACACTGAAGCTTTCTTT	-	-	TRBV7-2	TRBJ1-1
CASSPGTRGNQPQHF	TGTGCCAGCAGTCCCGGGACAAGAGGCAATCAGCCCCAGCATTTT	-	-	TRBV28	TRBJ1-5
CASSSDVAGHYEQYF	TGTGCCAGCAGCTCAGACGTGGCAGGGCACTACGAGCAGTACTTC	-	-	TRBV11-2	TRBJ2-7
CASSSGQDNEKLFF	TGCGCCAGCAGCTCGGGACAGGATAATGAAAAACTGTTTTTT	few	TRBD1	TRBV5-1	TRBJ1-4
CASSWMVAGGAEQFF	TGTGCCAGCAGTTGGATGGTAGCGGGAGGGGCTGAGCAGTTCTTC	-	TRBD2	TRBV27	TRBJ2-1
CASSLLGTGSGELFF	TGTGCCAGCAGCCTCCTCGGGACAGGGTCCGGGGAGCTGTTTTTT	-	TRBD1	TRBV7-7	TRBJ2-2
CASSHISREQFF	TGCGCCAGCAGCCATATATCCCGGGAGCAGTTCTTC	once	-	TRBV4-1	TRBJ2-1
CASRPRIGAMGTEAFF	TGTGCCAGCAGACCCCGAATAGGGGCTATGGGCACTGAAGCTTTCTTT	-	-	TRBV5-4	TRBJ1-1
CASAYLLAGVYEQYF	TGTGCCAGCGCCTACCTACTAGCGGGAGTATACGAGCAGTACTTC	-	TRBD2	TRBV6-5	TRBJ2-7
CSARTDFSTDTQYF	TGCAGCGCCAGGACGGACTTTAGCACAGATACGCAGTATTTT	-	-	TRBV29-1	TRBJ2-3
CASSSQGAEVNTEAFF	TGTGCCAGCAGCTCACAGGGGGCGGAGGTGAACACTGAAGCTTTCTTT	-	TRBD1	TRBV7-3	TRBJ1-1
CASSSQGALGYTF	TGTGCCAGCAGTTCGCAGGGGGCGCTTGGCTACACCTTC	few	TRBD1	TRBV5-4	TRBJ1-2
CASSSLPRGTSTDTQYF	TGTGCCAGCAGCTCCCTCCCCCGCGGGACCAGCACAGATACGCAGTATTTT	-	-	TRBV7-3	TRBJ2-3
CASSFPRSLGTEYYEQYF	TGCGCCAGCAGCTTCCCCCGATCGCTCGGGACAGAATACTACGAGCAGTACTTC	-	TRBD1	TRBV5-1	TRBJ2-7
CASRKGARAEAFF	TGTGCCAGCAGAAAGGGGGCACGCGCTGAAGCTTTCTTT	few	TRBD1	TRBV6-5	TRBJ1-1
CASSGLFGDTQYF	TGTGCCAGCAGTGGACTGTTTGGGGATACGCAGTATTTT	-	-	TRBV6-5	TRBJ2-3
CASSPWAYTEAFF	TGTGCCAGCAGCCCCTGGGCGTACACTGAAGCTTTCTTT	-	-	TRBV11-2	TRBJ1-1
CASRDRGRTEAFF	TGCGCCAGCAGGGACAGGGGTAGGACTGAAGCTTTCTTT	-	TRBD1	TRBV10-2	TRBJ1-1
CASSSPRGEQYF	TGTGCCAGCAGCTCGCCCAGGGGCGAGCAGTACTTC	-	-	TRBV7-9	TRBJ2-7